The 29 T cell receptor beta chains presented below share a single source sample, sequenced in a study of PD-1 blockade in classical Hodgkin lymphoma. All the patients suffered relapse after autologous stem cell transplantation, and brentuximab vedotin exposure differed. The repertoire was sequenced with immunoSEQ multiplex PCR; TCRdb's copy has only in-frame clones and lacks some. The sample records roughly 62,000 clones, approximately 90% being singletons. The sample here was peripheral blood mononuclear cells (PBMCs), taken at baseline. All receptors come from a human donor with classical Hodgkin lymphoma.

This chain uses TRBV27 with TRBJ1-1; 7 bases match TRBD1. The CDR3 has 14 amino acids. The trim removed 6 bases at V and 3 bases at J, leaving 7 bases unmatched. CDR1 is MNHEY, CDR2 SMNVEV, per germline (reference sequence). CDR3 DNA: TGTGCCAGCAGGTCAGGGGACAGAGACACTGAAGCTTTCTTT. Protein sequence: CASRSGDRDTEAFF.

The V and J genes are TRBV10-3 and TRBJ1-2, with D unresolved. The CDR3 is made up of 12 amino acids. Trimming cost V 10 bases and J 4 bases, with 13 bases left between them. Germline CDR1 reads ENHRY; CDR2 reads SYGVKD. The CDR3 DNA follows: TGTGCCACGGCGGATGACATCTATGGCTACACCTTC. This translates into CATADDIYGYTF.

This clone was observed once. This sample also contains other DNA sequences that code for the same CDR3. In DNA form, the CDR3 reads TGTGCCAGCTCACCCCGGACAGATAGCAATCAGCCCCAGCATTTT. Its translation: CASSPRTDSNQPQHF. The V and J genes are TRBV18 and TRBJ1-5; D possibly corresponds to TRBD1 (6 bases). Germline values: CDR1 KGHSH, CDR2 LQKENI. CDR3 size: 15 residues. Trimming removed 3 bases at V and 0 bases at J, with 9 bases between.

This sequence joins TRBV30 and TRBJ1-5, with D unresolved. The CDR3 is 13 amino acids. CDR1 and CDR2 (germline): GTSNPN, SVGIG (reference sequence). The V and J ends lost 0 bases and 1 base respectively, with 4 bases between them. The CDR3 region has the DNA TGTGCCTGGAGTGTAAACAGCAATCAGCCCCAGCATTTT. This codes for CAWSVNSNQPQHF.

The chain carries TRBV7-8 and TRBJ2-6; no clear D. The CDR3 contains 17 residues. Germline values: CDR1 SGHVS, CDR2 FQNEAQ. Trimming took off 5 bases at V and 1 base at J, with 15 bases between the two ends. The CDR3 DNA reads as TGTGCCAGCAGCCCACCCCGTTTTCGGTCTGGGGCCAACGTCCTGACTTTC. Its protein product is CASSPPRFRSGANVLTF.

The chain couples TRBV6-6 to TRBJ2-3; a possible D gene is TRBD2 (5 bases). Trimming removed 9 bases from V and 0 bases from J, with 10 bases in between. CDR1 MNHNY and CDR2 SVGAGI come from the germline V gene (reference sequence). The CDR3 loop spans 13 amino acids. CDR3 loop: CARNEGSTDTQYF. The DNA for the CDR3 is TGTGCCAGAAATGAGGGAAGCACAGATACGCAGTATTTT.

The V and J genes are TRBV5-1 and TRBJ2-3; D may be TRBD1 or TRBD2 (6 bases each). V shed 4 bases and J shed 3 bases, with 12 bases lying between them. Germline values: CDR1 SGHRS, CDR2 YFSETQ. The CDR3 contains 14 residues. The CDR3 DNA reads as TGCGCCAGCAGCAGGGGGGACCCGACAGATACGCAGTATTTT. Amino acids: CASSRGDPTDTQYF.

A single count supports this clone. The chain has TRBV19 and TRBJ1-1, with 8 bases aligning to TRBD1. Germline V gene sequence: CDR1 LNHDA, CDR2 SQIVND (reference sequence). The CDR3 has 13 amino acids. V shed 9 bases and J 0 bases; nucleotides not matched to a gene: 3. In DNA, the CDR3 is TGTGCCAGCAGGGGGCTATTGAACACTGAAGCTTTCTTT. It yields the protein CASRGLLNTEAFF.

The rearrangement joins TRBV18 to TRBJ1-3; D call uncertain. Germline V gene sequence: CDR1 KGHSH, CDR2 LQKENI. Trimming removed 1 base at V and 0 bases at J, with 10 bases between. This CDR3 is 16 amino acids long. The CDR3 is CASSPLPAVSGNTIYF. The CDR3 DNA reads TGTGCCAGCTCACCACTTCCTGCGGTCTCTGGAAACACCATATATTTT.

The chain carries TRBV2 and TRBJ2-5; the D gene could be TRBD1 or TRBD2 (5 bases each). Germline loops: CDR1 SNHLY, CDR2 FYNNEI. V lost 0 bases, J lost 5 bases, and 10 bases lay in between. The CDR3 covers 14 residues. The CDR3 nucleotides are TGTGCCAGCAGTGAAGCGTTGGGGACCGAGACCCAGTACTTC. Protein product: CASSEALGTETQYF.

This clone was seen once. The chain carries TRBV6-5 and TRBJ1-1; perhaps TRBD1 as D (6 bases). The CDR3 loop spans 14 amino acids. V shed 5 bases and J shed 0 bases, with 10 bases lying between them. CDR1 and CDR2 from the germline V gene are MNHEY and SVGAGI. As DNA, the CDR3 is TGTGCCAGCAGTGCGGACAGACTGAACACTGAAGCTTTCTTT. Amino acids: CASSADRLNTEAFF.

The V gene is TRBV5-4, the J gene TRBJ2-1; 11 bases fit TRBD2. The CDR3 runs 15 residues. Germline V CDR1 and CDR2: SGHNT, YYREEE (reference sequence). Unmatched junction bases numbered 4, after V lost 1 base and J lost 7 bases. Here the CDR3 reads CASSLSTSGVNEQFF. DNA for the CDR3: TGTGCCAGCAGCTTGTCGACTAGCGGGGTTAATGAGCAGTTCTTC.

The CDR3: CASSRAGGDNEQFF. The CDR3 coding sequence is TGTGCCAGTAGTAGGGCGGGGGGTGACAATGAGCAGTTCTTC. The chain couples TRBV19 to TRBJ2-1, with 8 bases that match TRBD2. CDR1 and CDR2 from the germline V gene are LNHDA and SQIVND (reference sequence). This CDR3 has 14 amino acids. The ends lost 4 bases at V and 5 bases at J; junction bases unmatched: 4.

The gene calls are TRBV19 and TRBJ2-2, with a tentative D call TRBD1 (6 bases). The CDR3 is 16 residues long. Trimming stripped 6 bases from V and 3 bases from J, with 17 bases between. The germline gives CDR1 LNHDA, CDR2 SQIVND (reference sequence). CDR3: CASRGHRDRYTGELFF. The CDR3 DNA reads TGTGCCAGTAGGGGACACAGGGACCGATACACCGGGGAGCTGTTTTTT.

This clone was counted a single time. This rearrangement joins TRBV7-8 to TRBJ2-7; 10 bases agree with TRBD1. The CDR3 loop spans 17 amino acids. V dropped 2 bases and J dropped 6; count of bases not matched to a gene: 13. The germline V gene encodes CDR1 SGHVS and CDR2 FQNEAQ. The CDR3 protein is CASSLFPGQGKRAEQYF. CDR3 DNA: TGTGCCAGCAGCTTATTTCCGGGACAGGGGAAGCGGGCCGAGCAGTACTTC. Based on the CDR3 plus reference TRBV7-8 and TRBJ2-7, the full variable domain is GAGVSQSPRYKVAKRGQDVALRCDPISGHVSLFWYQQALGQGPEFLTYFQNEAQLDKSGLPSDRFFAERPEGSVSTLKIQRTQQEDSAVYLCASSLFPGQGKRAEQYFGPGTRLTVT.

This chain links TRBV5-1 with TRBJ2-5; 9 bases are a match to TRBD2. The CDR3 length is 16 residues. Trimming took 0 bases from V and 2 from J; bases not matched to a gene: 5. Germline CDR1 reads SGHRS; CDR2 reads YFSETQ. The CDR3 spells CASSLVVAGAQETQYF. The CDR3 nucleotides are TGCGCCAGCAGCTTGGTGGTAGCGGGGGCTCAAGAGACCCAGTACTTC.

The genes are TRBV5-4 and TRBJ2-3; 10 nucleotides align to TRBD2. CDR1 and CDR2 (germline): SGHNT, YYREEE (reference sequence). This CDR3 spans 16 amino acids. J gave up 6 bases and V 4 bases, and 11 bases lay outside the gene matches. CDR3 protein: CASSTKRGGLMDTQYF. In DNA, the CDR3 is TGTGCCAGCAGCACAAAGCGGGGGGGCCTGATGGATACGCAGTATTTT.

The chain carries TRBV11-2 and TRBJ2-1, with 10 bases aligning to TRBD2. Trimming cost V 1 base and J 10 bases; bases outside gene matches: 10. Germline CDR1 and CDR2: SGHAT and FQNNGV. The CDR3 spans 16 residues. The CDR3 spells CASSLVRQRGGREQFF. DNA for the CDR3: TGTGCCAGCAGCTTAGTTCGCCAGCGGGGGGGCCGGGAGCAGTTCTTC.

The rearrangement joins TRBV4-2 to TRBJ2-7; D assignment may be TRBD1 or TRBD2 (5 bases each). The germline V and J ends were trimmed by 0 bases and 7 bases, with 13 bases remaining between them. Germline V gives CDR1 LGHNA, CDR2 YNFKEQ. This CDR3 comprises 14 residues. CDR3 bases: TGTGCCAGCAGCCAAGATTTGGGGGAAGCAGAGCAGTACTTC. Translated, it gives CASSQDLGEAEQYF.

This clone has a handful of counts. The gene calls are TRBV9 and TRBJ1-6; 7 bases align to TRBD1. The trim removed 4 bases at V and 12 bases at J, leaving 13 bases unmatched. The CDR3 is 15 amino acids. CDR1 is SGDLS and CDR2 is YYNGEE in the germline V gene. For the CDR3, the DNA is TGTGCCAGCAGCCCGGCGGGAAGGGGGCAAGGACCCCTCCACTTT. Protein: CASSPAGRGQGPLHF.

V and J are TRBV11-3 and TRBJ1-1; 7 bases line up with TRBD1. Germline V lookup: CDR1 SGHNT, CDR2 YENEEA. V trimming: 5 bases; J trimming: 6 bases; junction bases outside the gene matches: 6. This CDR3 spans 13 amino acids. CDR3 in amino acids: CASSATTGSEAFF. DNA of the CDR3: TGTGCCAGCAGCGCTACGACAGGGTCTGAAGCTTTCTTT.

The DNA of the CDR3 is TGTGCCAGCAGCCCCTCTGGCCAGACTATTAATTCACCCCTCCACTTT. Its translation: CASSPSGQTINSPLHF. This chain connects TRBV28 to TRBJ1-6, with no clear D. The CDR3 runs to 16 residues. V gave up 6 bases and J gave up 6 bases, with 18 bases separating them. Looked up from germline, CDR1 is MDHEN and CDR2 is SYDVKM.

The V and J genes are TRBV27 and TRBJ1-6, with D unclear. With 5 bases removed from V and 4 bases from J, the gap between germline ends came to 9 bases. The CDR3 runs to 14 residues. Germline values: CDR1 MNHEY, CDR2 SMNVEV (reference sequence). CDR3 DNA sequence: TGTGCCAGCAGTAAACGAACTTATAATTCACCCCTCCACTTT. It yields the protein CASSKRTYNSPLHF.

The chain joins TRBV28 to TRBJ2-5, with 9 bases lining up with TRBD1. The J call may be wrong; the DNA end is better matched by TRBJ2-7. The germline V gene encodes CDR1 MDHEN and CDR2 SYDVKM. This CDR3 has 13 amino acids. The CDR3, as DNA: TGTGCCAGCAGTGAGGGGACAGGGTACGAGCAGTACTTC. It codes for CASSEGTGYEQYF.

CDR3 region: CASSVDQMTTNEKLFF. The CDR3 region has the DNA TGTGCCAGCAGCGTAGATCAGATGACAACTAATGAAAAACTGTTTTTT. This chain connects TRBV9 to TRBJ1-4; D is ambiguous. This CDR3 has 16 residues. Between the trimmed V and J ends, which lost 0 bases and 0 bases, there was a span of 9 bases. Germline-derived CDR1 and CDR2 are SGDLS and YYNGEE.

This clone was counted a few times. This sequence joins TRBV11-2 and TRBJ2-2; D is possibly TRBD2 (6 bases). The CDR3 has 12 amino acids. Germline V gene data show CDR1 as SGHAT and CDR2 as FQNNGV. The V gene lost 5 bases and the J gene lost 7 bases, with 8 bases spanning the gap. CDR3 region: CASSPAGGELFF. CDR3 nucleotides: TGTGCCAGCAGCCCAGCGGGCGGGGAGCTGTTTTTT. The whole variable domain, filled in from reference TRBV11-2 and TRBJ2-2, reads EAGVAQSPRYKIIEKRQSVAFWCNPISGHATLYWYQQILGQGPKLLIQFQNNGVVDDSQLPKDRFSAERLKGVDSTLKIQPAKLEDSAVYLCASSPAGGELFFGEGSRLTVL.

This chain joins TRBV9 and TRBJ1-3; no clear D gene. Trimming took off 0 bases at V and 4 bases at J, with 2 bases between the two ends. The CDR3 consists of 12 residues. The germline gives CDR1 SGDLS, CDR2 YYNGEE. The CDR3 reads CASSVGGNTIYF. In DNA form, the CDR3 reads TGTGCCAGCAGCGTAGGGGGAAACACCATATATTTT.

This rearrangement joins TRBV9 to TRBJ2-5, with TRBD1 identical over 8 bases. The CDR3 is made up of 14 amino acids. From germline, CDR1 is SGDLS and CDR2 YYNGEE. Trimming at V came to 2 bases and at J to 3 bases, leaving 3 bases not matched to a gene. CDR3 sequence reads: CASSVMGQEETQYF. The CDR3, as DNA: TGTGCCAGCAGCGTTATGGGACAGGAAGAGACCCAGTACTTC.

Written as DNA, the CDR3 is TGTGCCAGCAGTTACCAAGGGGGGAACACTGAAGCTTTCTTT. It is translated as CASSYQGGNTEAFF. This rearrangement joins TRBV6-5 to TRBJ1-1; weak D call: TRBD1 (6 bases). V lost 2 bases and J lost 1, with 8 bases in between. Per germline, CDR1 MNHEY and CDR2 SVGAGI. CDR3 length: 14 residues.